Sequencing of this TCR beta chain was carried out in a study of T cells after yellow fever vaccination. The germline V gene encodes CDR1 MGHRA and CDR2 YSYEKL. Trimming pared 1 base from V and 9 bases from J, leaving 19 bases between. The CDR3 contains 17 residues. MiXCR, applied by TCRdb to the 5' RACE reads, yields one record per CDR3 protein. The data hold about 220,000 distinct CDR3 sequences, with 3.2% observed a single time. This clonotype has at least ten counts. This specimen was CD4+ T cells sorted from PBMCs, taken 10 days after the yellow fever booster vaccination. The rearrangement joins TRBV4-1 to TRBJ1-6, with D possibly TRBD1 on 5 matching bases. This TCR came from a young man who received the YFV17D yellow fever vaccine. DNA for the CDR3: TGCGCCAGCAGCCAAGGCGGGACGTCCAAGGGCCGTTCACCCCTCCACTTT. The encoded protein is CASSQGGTSKGRSPLHF.